The TCR beta chain described here comes from a study of cytomegalovirus exposure and HLA in healthy donors. The study ran its PCR with 60 Vbeta and 13 Jbeta primers. Assay used: immunoSEQ multiplex PCR; TCRdb lists only in-frame clones, some missing. The sample shows about 55,000 clones, 55% to 85% of them seen only once. Looked up from germline, CDR1 is LGHNA and CDR2 is YNFKEQ. CDR3 length: 14 amino acids. V shed 1 base, J shed 8 bases, and the junction held 4 bases outside the gene matches. The sequence derives from a middle-aged man in good health and CMV-seropositive. The material sequenced was PBMCs. J is TRBJ1-4 and V is TRBV4-2, with 7 bases fitting TRBD1. For the CDR3, the DNA is TGTGCCAGCAGCCAAGTTTTAGGGGGCGAAAAACTGTTTTTT. Translation gives CASSQVLGGEKLFF.